These 28 T cell receptor beta chains originate from one sample sequenced in a study of T cell responses to AZD1222 COVID-19 vaccine. Libraries were prepared by immunoSEQ multiplex PCR; TCRdb keeps only in-frame clonotypes and omits some of them. Of tens of thousands of clones listed, roughly 87% were seen once; the top ten hold approximately 6.1%. Specimen: peripheral blood, collected 28 days after the second AZD1222 dose. Receptor source: an adult who received the AZD1222 COVID-19 vaccine.

This clone is a singleton in its sample. V is TRBV9 and J is TRBJ2-5; D may be TRBD1 or TRBD2 (5 bases each). The CDR3 sequence is 13 residues long. Trimming left V 4 bases short and J 4 bases short, with 11 bases between. Germline V gives CDR1 SGDLS, CDR2 YYNGEE. This CDR3 reads CASSRGGGETQYF. The CDR3 DNA is TGTGCCAGCAGCCGGGGTGGGGGAGAGACCCAGTACTTC.

The sample holds one count of this clone. This chain connects TRBV9 to TRBJ2-3; tentatively, D is TRBD1 (6 bases). The CDR3 totals 15 residues. From germline, CDR1 is SGDLS and CDR2 YYNGEE. V was trimmed by 0 bases and J by 5 bases, leaving 13 bases between them. CDR3 residues: CASSVGTVNRDTQYF. The CDR3 nucleotides are TGTGCCAGCAGCGTAGGGACAGTTAACCGAGATACGCAGTATTTT.

The genes are TRBV19 and TRBJ2-7, with 9 positions matching TRBD1. Per the germline V gene, CDR1 is LNHDA and CDR2 is SQIVND (reference sequence). This CDR3 is 15 amino acids long. Trimming at V came to 4 bases and at J to 2 bases, leaving 6 bases not matched to a gene. The CDR3 loop is CASSKTGGATYEQYF. CDR3 coding DNA: TGTGCCAGTAGTAAAACAGGGGGCGCGACCTACGAGCAGTACTTC.

J is TRBJ1-2 and V is TRBV29-1; 9 bases line up with TRBD1. Trimming removed 6 bases from V and 6 bases from J; junction bases left unmatched: 5. CDR3 size: 12 residues. Germline V CDR1 and CDR2: SQVTM, ANQGSEA. As DNA, the CDR3 is TGCAGCGTGGGCCGGGACAGGGATGGCTACACCTTC. Its protein product is CSVGRDRDGYTF.

The chain has TRBV15 and TRBJ2-7; the match to TRBD2 covers 9 bases. Germline CDR1 and CDR2: LNHNV and YYDKDF (reference sequence). The V and J ends lost 0 bases and 3 bases, in that order; junction bases with no gene match: 0. The CDR3 consists of 14 residues. The CDR3 loop is CATSRELAGYEQYF. The CDR3 DNA follows: TGTGCCACCAGCAGAGAACTAGCGGGCTACGAGCAGTACTTC.

The V gene is TRBV7-5, the J gene TRBJ2-5; the table's TRBD2 call for D was not verified on the DNA. TRBV7-5 is a recognized pseudogene. This CDR3 has 19 amino acids. CDR3 DNA: TGTGCCAGCCGTCGGAGGCTAGCGGGAAGAAACCCTTACAAAGAGACCCAGTACTTC. It translates to CASRRRLAGRNPYKETQYF.

The V gene is TRBV6-5, the J gene TRBJ1-4; TRBD1 matches at 7 bases. Per the germline V gene, CDR1 is MNHEY and CDR2 is SVGAGI. CDR3 length: 12 residues. V was clipped by 5 bases and J by 8 bases; unmatched bases: 2. The chain's CDR3 is CASSTRGEKLFF. The CDR3 DNA sequence: TGTGCCAGCAGTACCAGGGGGGAAAAACTGTTTTTT.

The rearrangement joins TRBV5-6 to TRBJ2-7; unclear D gene. The CDR3 extends over 13 amino acids. Germline CDR1 and CDR2: SGHDT and YYEEEE. The ends were cut back, 2 bases at V and 2 bases at J, with 8 bases in the middle. The CDR3 sequence: CASSFSGTYEQYF. In DNA form, the CDR3 reads TGTGCCAGCAGCTTTTCCGGAACCTACGAGCAGTACTTC.

The chain combines TRBV14 with TRBJ1-1; 12 bases line up with TRBD1. The J segment lost 3 bases and the V segment lost 0 bases, leaving 11 bases of the junction unmatched. Germline V gene sequence: CDR1 SGHDN, CDR2 FVKESK. This CDR3 is built from 19 residues. The CDR3 sequence is CASSQDLVGQGAIDTEAFF. The CDR3 region has the DNA TGTGCCAGCAGCCAAGATTTGGTGGGACAGGGGGCGATCGACACTGAAGCTTTCTTT.

V usage is TRBV12-2 and J usage is TRBJ2-7; TRBD2, as called in the table, went unchecked against the DNA. TRBV12-2 is designated a pseudogene. This CDR3 comprises 16 residues. CDR3 residues: CASRPPLPGASYEQYF. The CDR3, as DNA: TGTGCAAGTCGCCCCCCTCTTCCGGGAGCCTCCTACGAGCAGTACTTC.

The gene calls are TRBV27 and TRBJ1-1; D is unclear. Trimming removed 3 bases from V and 6 bases from J, with 14 bases in between. The CDR3 totals 14 residues. Germline CDR1 and CDR2: MNHEY and SMNVEV (reference sequence). The CDR3 is CASSFKIQTPEAFF. The CDR3 coding sequence is TGTGCCAGCAGTTTTAAGATCCAAACTCCTGAAGCTTTCTTT.

The chain uses TRBV18 and TRBJ2-6; 7 nucleotides align to TRBD1. The junction had 8 bases not matched to a gene; V was cut back by 5 bases and J by 1 base. This CDR3 comprises 17 residues. Germline V gene sequence: CDR1 KGHSH, CDR2 LQKENI. CDR3 sequence reads: CASSRQGWESGANVLTF. CDR3 coding DNA: TGTGCCAGCTCAAGACAGGGTTGGGAGTCTGGGGCCAACGTCCTGACTTTC.

J is TRBJ2-2 and V is TRBV5-8; a possible D gene is TRBD1 (5 bases). CDR3 length: 15 amino acids. CDR1 and CDR2 (germline): SGHTS, YDEGEE. V gave up 0 bases and J gave up 0 bases, with 6 bases separating them. The CDR3 here is CASSLGGANTGELFF. In DNA, the CDR3 is TGTGCCAGCAGCTTGGGGGGCGCGAACACCGGGGAGCTGTTTTTT.

The V and J genes are TRBV7-9 and TRBJ2-1, with TRBD2 identical over 8 bases. Germline V gene lookup returns CDR1 SEHNR and CDR2 FQNEAQ (reference sequence). The CDR3 runs 16 residues. The trim removed 5 bases at V and 0 bases at J, leaving 6 bases unmatched. The CDR3 reads CASSPPAGVSYNEQFF. Written as DNA, the CDR3 is TGTGCCAGCAGCCCCCCAGCGGGAGTCTCCTACAATGAGCAGTTCTTC.

J is TRBJ1-2 and V is TRBV19; D is unclear. Trimming took off 0 bases at V and 7 bases at J, with 15 bases between the two ends. The CDR3 length is 15 residues. Germline V gene sequence: CDR1 LNHDA, CDR2 SQIVND (reference sequence). The CDR3, as DNA: TGTGCCAGTAGTATAGAGCGCCGGGTTTTTGGTGGCTACACCTTC. It translates to CASSIERRVFGGYTF.

The chain uses TRBV21-1 and TRBJ1-2; the table assigns TRBD1, which was not confirmed against the DNA. TRBV21-1 is marked as a pseudogene. The CDR3 is made up of 17 amino acids. The CDR3 nucleotides are TGTGCCAGCAGCCACCTCCGTCGACAACCGGTTTCTGGGGGCTACACCTTC. Its translation: CASSHLRRQPVSGGYTF.

The chain joins TRBV5-1 to TRBJ2-1, with 10 positions matching TRBD2. Germline CDR1 and CDR2: SGHRS and YFSETQ. This CDR3 has 16 residues. Germline trimming cut 4 bases from V and 6 bases from J; bases unmatched to any gene: 10. The CDR3 region is CASSPSLAGALNEQFF. The CDR3 nucleotides are TGCGCCAGCAGCCCGTCCCTAGCGGGAGCGCTCAATGAGCAGTTCTTC. Based on the CDR3 plus reference TRBV5-1 and TRBJ2-1, the full variable domain is KAGVTQTPRYLIKTRGQQVTLSCSPISGHRSVSWYQQTPGQGLQFLFEYFSETQRNKGNFPGRFSGRQFSNSRSEMNVSTLELGDSALYLCASSPSLAGALNEQFFGPGTRLTVL.

The V call is TRBV7-9, the J call TRBJ1-2, with D perhaps matching TRBD1 (6 bases). The CDR3 length is 18 residues. Germline V gene sequence: CDR1 SEHNR, CDR2 FQNEAQ (reference sequence). The ends were cut back, 4 bases at V and 0 bases at J, with 21 bases in the middle. CDR3 nucleotide sequence: TGTGCCAGCAGCTCCCGCGCCCGGACAGTGGTAGCTAACTATGGCTACACCTTC. It encodes CASSSRARTVVANYGYTF. Full variable domain (remainder filled in from reference TRBV7-9 and TRBJ1-2): DTGVSQNPRHKITKRGQNVTFRCDPISEHNRLYWYRQTLGQGPEFLTYFQNEAQLEKSRLLSDRFSAERPKGSFSTLEIQRTEQGDSAMYLCASSSRARTVVANYGYTFGSGTRLTVV.

CDR3 in amino acids: CASTRAMGERGYTF. The CDR3 DNA sequence: TGTGCCAGCACCCGAGCGATGGGGGAACGAGGCTACACCTTC. J is TRBJ1-2 and V is TRBV5-4; D is possibly TRBD1 (5 bases). V was shortened by 6 bases and J by 8 bases, with 20 bases between the two germline ends. The CDR3 is made up of 14 amino acids. Germline values: CDR1 SGHNT, CDR2 YYREEE (reference sequence).

This clone was seen just once. The gene calls are TRBV29-1 and TRBJ1-4, with TRBD1 matching 7 bases. The CDR3 length is 14 residues. V was clipped by 7 bases and J by 7 bases; unmatched bases: 12. CDR1 and CDR2 from the germline V gene are SQVTM and ANQGSEA. In DNA, the CDR3 is TGCAGCGCTGGGAGGCAGGGGGTCGCTGAAAAACTGTTTTTT. It is translated as CSAGRQGVAEKLFF.

This chain connects TRBV9 to TRBJ1-3; D is uncertain. Looked up from germline, CDR1 is SGDLS and CDR2 is YYNGEE. The CDR3 sequence is 12 residues long. V gave up 4 bases and J gave up 3 bases, with 5 bases separating them. The CDR3 here is CASSPSGNTIYF. The CDR3 nucleotides are TGTGCCAGCAGCCCAAGTGGAAACACCATATATTTT.

The chain joins TRBV4-3 to TRBJ2-1, with 10 bases matching TRBD2. V shed 1 base and J 8 bases; nucleotides not matched to a gene: 8. The CDR3 contains 16 residues. Per germline, CDR1 LGHNA and CDR2 YSLEER. CDR3 amino acids: CASSQVGAGGPDEQFF. DNA of the CDR3: TGCGCCAGCAGCCAAGTGGGAGCGGGAGGGCCCGATGAGCAGTTCTTC.

The V and J genes are TRBV3-1 (or the pseudogene TRBV3-2) and TRBJ1-1; D is unresolved. The V end was cut by 4 bases, the J end by 3 bases, with 18 bases between. Germline V lookup: CDR1 LGHDT, CDR2 YNNKEL (reference sequence). The CDR3 runs 16 residues. CDR3 in DNA: TGTGCCAGCAGCCCCCGGCCCCCGGGCGTGGACACTGAAGCTTTCTTT. As protein: CASSPRPPGVDTEAFF.

The rearrangement links TRBV7-2 to TRBJ1-1; perhaps TRBD1 as D (5 bases). The CDR3 runs to 14 residues. V was trimmed by 0 bases and J by 8 bases, leaving 13 bases between them. Germline CDR1 reads SGHTA; CDR2 reads FQGNSA. CDR3 sequence reads: CASSLAGRDDEAFF. The DNA of the CDR3 is TGTGCCAGCAGCTTAGCAGGGAGGGACGACGAAGCTTTCTTT.

The gene calls are TRBV5-1 and TRBJ2-3; 12 positions match TRBD1. Germline CDR1 SGHRS, CDR2 YFSETQ. The length of the CDR3 is 16 residues. Germline trimming cut 4 bases from V and 7 bases from J; bases unmatched to any gene: 10. CDR3 nucleotides: TGCGCCAGCAGCCTATCGGGACAGGGGGCACAGAATACGCAGTATTTT. It encodes CASSLSGQGAQNTQYF.

The chain links TRBV29-1 to TRBJ2-7; 8 bases agree with TRBD1. The CDR3 is made up of 14 amino acids. The germline gives CDR1 SQVTM, CDR2 ANQGSEA. The V and J ends lost 5 bases and 1 base, in that order; junction bases with no gene match: 7. The CDR3 reads CSVPDRGNSYEQYF. The CDR3 DNA is TGCAGCGTTCCTGACAGGGGAAATTCCTACGAGCAGTACTTC.

The V and J genes are TRBV2 and TRBJ1-4; the match to TRBD1 covers 7 bases. CDR3 length equals 14 residues. With V trimmed by 5 bases and J by 8 bases, 8 bases remained unmatched. Germline V lookup: CDR1 SNHLY, CDR2 FYNNEI. The CDR3 sequence: CASSPTGVQEKLFF. DNA for the CDR3: TGTGCCAGCAGTCCTACAGGGGTCCAGGAAAAACTGTTTTTT.

To note about this clone: The sample has other DNA sequences that encode this CDR3 too. The V and J genes are TRBV7-2 and TRBJ2-5; D unclear. The CDR3 totals 14 residues. Germline CDR1 is SGHTA and CDR2 is FQGNSA. V lost 1 base and J 1 base, leaving 7 bases between the germline ends. This CDR3 reads CASSLGGLQETQYF. CDR3 in DNA: TGTGCCAGCAGCTTAGGGGGTCTCCAAGAGACCCAGTACTTC.